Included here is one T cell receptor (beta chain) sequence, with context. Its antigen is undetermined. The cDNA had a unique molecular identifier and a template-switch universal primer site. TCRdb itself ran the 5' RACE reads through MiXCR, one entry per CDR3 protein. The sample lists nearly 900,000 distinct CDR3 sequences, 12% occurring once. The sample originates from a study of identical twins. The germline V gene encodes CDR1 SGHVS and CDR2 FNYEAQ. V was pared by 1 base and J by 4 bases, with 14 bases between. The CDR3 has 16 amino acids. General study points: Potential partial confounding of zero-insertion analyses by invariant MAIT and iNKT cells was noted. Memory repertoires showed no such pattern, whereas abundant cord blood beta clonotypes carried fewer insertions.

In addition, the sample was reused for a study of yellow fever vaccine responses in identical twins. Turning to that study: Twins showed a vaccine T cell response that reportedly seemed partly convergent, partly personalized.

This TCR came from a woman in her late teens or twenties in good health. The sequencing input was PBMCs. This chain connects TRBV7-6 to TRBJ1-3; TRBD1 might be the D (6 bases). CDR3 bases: TGTGCCAGCAGCTTAGGCTGGGGGGCTCCAGGAAACACCATATATTTT. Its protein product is CASSLGWGAPGNTIYF.